This TCR beta chain is drawn from a study of blood T cell repertoires in COVID-19. The junction had 9 bases not matched to a gene; V was cut back by 2 bases and J by 4 bases. The germline gives CDR1 SGDLS, CDR2 YYNGEE. The CDR3 length is 15 residues. TCRdb's table, derived via immunoSEQ multiplex PCR, lists solely in-frame clones and lacks some. Here the sample spans roughly 90,000 clones, around four fifths being singletons. The chain couples TRBV9 to TRBJ2-7; 7 positions agree with TRBD1. This clonotype originated in a human donor in a cohort sampled during active COVID-19. The sequenced sample was peripheral blood. CDR3 region: CASSVGPGGFYEQYF. DNA of the CDR3: TGTGCCAGCAGCGTGGGCCCAGGGGGATTTTACGAGCAGTACTTC.